This T cell receptor beta chain was retrieved from a study of T cells in localized non-small cell lung cancer. General study findings and limits: Higher T cell density in the blood was associated with longer overall survival, whereas higher adjacent-lung clonality associated with shorter survival. A median of roughly 52 of the top 100 tumor clones appeared in adjacent lung, which was paired and uninvolved. Among the tissues sampled, uninvolved adjacent lung had the highest T cell clonality, above tumor.

In this sample, this clone turned up once. Its antigen is undetermined. The assay was immunoSEQ multiplex PCR, and TCRdb's table has in-frame clones only and misses some. The sample gives some 21,000 clones, about nine tenths of which show up once; less than 9% is in the top ten. V dropped 5 bases and J dropped 7 bases, with 7 bases sitting between them. The CDR3 is made up of 11 amino acids. Germline V gives CDR1 MDHEN, CDR2 SYDVKM. This chain joins TRBV28 and TRBJ2-3; no clear D. The input for sequencing was peripheral blood, taken before any cancer treatment. The clonotype was recovered from a woman aged 35-75 years with stage I lung adenocarcinoma. The CDR3 DNA is TGTGCCAGCAGTACCGGGTATACGCAGTATTTT. Amino acid sequence: CASSTGYTQYF.